The rows below give T cell receptor beta chains drawn from one sample of a study of neurological immune-mediated disorders. TCRdb reanalysed the 5' RACE reads using MiXCR and keeps one entry per CDR3 protein. The sample lists over 65,000 distinct CDR3 sequences; about 2.5% were seen once. What was sequenced was PBMCs. Receptors originate from a woman aged 30 to 39 with multiple sclerosis. Each CDR3 is given with its conserved first and last residue. The D gene is left open where the match is weak. Only part of the rows carry a size: once, few, many, or a class if the clone is expanded.

>TRBJ2-1|TRBV6-5|many|15|TRBD2
TGTGCCAGCAGCCCGAATCCCGGGAGGCGGGGTGAGCAGTTCTTC
CASSPNPGRRGEQFF
>TRBJ1-1|TRBV10-2|many|12|NA
TGCGCCAGCACAGGGGAAGGCACTGAAGCTTTCTTT
CASTGEGTEAFF
>TRBJ2-1|TRBV29-1|many|11|TRBD1
TGCAGCGTTGCGACAGGGCGAGAGCAGTTCTTC
CSVATGREQFF
>TRBJ2-3|TRBV6-5|many|16|TRBD2
TGTGCCAGCAGTAAGGGACTAGCAGCTAGCACAGATACGCAGTATTTT
CASSKGLAASTDTQYF
>TRBJ2-3|TRBV7-2|many|14|NA
TGTGCCAGCAGCCCGGGACTCGGCCGAGATACGCAGTATTTT
CASSPGLGRDTQYF
>TRBJ1-5|TRBV5-1|NA|14|TRBD1
TGCGCCAGCAGCGCAACAGGGGGAGGGCAGCCCCAGCATTTT
CASSATGGGQPQHF
>TRBJ2-2|TRBV20-1|many|15|NA
TGCAGTGCTAGCGTATCGGGGCGGGAAATCGGGGAGCTGTTTTTT
CSASVSGREIGELFF
>TRBJ2-1|TRBV5-1|many|16|TRBD2
TGCGCCAGCAGCTTGTCCGGGACTAACGTCGTTGATGAGCAGTTCTTC
CASSLSGTNVVDEQFF
>TRBJ2-1|TRBV20-1|many|18|TRBD2
TGCAGTGCTAGCGCGGCTAGCGGGAGGGCCTTACTCTACAATGAGCAGTTCTTC
CSASAASGRALLYNEQFF
>TRBJ2-3|TRBV6-4|many|17|NA
TGTGCCAGCAGTGACCTGACATCCCGGTGGGGGTGGGATACGCAGTATTTT
CASSDLTSRWGWDTQYF
>TRBJ2-3|TRBV5-1|many|11|NA
TGCGCCAGCAGCGATACAGATACGCAGTATTTT
CASSDTDTQYF
>TRBJ2-3|TRBV24-1|many|12|NA
TGTGCCACCAACTCGGAGGCAGATACGCAGTATTTT
CATNSEADTQYF
>TRBJ2-5|TRBV3-1|many|15|NA
TGTGCCAGCAGCCAAGTTCTTACTGGCCAAGAGACCCAGTACTTC
CASSQVLTGQETQYF
>TRBJ2-7|TRBV5-6|many|13|NA
TGTGCCAGCAGCTACGGGAGAAAGTACGAGCAGTACTTC
CASSYGRKYEQYF
>TRBJ2-3|TRBV4-1|many|15|NA
TGCGCCAGCAGCCAAGCCCCAGGGACCACAGATACGCAGTATTTT
CASSQAPGTTDTQYF
>TRBJ2-3|TRBV13|many|16|TRBD2
TGTGCCAGCAGCCAATCACTAGCGGGAGGTGCAGATACGCAGTATTTT
CASSQSLAGGADTQYF
>TRBJ2-5|TRBV6-5|many|15|NA
TGTGCCAGCAGTTCTAGGGGGGGCCGCCAAGAGACCCAGTACTTC
CASSSRGGRQETQYF
>TRBJ2-3|TRBV20-1|many|14|NA
TGCAGTGCTCCGAAACCCGACGGCACAGATACGCAGTATTTT
CSAPKPDGTDTQYF
>TRBJ1-6|TRBV7-2|many|14|NA
TGTGCCAGCAGCCAAGACAGTAATAATTCACCCCTCCACTTT
CASSQDSNNSPLHF
>TRBJ2-5|TRBV7-2|many|13|NA
TGTGCCAGCAGCGGGGGGTCCAAAGAGACCCAGTACTTC
CASSGGSKETQYF
>TRBJ2-1|TRBV5-6|many|15|NA
TGTGCCAGCAGCTCCCCCGGGGTTTACCACAATGAGCAGTTCTTC
CASSSPGVYHNEQFF
>TRBJ2-1|TRBV29-1|many|15|TRBD2
TGCAGCGCCGAGGGGACTAGCGGGAATTACAATGAGCAGTTCTTC
CSAEGTSGNYNEQFF
>TRBJ2-6|TRBV20-1|many|16|TRBD1
TGCAGTGCTAGAGATAGGGGGCTCTCTGGGGCCAACGTCCTGACTTTC
CSARDRGLSGANVLTF
>TRBJ2-2|TRBV12-3/TRBV12-4|many|13|NA
TGTGCCAGCACCCGATTCGTGTTCGGGGAGCTGTTTTTT
CASTRFVFGELFF
>TRBJ2-5|TRBV7-8|many|18|TRBD2
TGTGCCAGCAGCTTACGCGGACTAGACCCGATACCGGAAGAGACCCAGTACTTC
CASSLRGLDPIPEETQYF
>TRBJ2-7|TRBV27|many|14|TRBD1
TGTGCCAGCAGTCCACGACAGGGGGCCAAGGAGCAGTACTTC
CASSPRQGAKEQYF
>TRBJ2-7|TRBV7-8|many|16|NA
TGTGCCAGCAGCTTGGTGCAGGAGGTTTCTGGGGACGAGCAGTACTTC
CASSLVQEVSGDEQYF
>TRBJ2-1|TRBV5-1|many|17|TRBD2
TGCGCCAGCAGGCGAGCACCGACTAGCGGGAGCGGGAATGAGCAGTTCTTC
CASRRAPTSGSGNEQFF
>TRBJ2-1|TRBV6-5|many|15|TRBD2
TGTGCCAGCAGGAGACGACTAGCGGGAGAGAATGAGCAGTTCTTC
CASRRRLAGENEQFF
>TRBJ2-1|TRBV7-2|many|12|NA
TGTGCCAGCTCTGCCCCCTACAATGAGCAGTTCTTC
CASSAPYNEQFF
>TRBJ1-1|TRBV20-1|many|15|NA
TGCAGTGCTAGATCGGGGCTCCCAGTGAACACTGAAGCTTTCTTT
CSARSGLPVNTEAFF
>TRBJ1-1|TRBV5-1|many|14|NA
TGCGCCAGCAGCTTGGTCGGCGGGACTCTAGGGGCTTTCTTT
CASSLVGGTLGAFF
>TRBJ2-3|TRBV3-1|many|16|NA
TGTGCCAGCAGCCAAGTCTCTCAGGCGGGCGCAGATACGCAGTATTTT
CASSQVSQAGADTQYF
>TRBJ1-2|TRBV20-1|many|13|TRBD1
TGCAGTGCTAGAGCCGGGACAGGGGTTGGCTACACCTTC
CSARAGTGVGYTF
>TRBJ2-7|TRBV5-4|NA|14|TRBD2
TGTGCCAGCACGTCAGCGGGAGGGCGGTACGAGCAGTACTTC
CASTSAGGRYEQYF
>TRBJ2-1|TRBV9|many|15|NA
TGTGCCAGCAGCGTAGATGGTAATAGCTACAATGAGCAGTTCTTC
CASSVDGNSYNEQFF
>TRBJ2-3|TRBV12-3/TRBV12-4|many|17|TRBD2
TGTGCCAGCAGTCCTAGCGGGAGGCCCCATAGCACAGATACGCAGTATTTT
CASSPSGRPHSTDTQYF
>TRBJ2-1|TRBV20-1|many|16|TRBD2
TGCAGTGCTCTTCCTGGGCGAGCGGGGAGTAAGAATGAGCAGTTCTTC
CSALPGRAGSKNEQFF
>TRBJ2-7|TRBV5-1|many|14|NA
TGCGCCAGCAGCGTGGGAGGAGGGCCCTACGAGCAGTACTTC
CASSVGGGPYEQYF
>TRBJ1-1|TRBV20-1|many|13|NA
TGCAGTGCTAGAGACCAGGGCGGGACTGAAGCTTTCTTT
CSARDQGGTEAFF
>TRBJ2-5|TRBV12-3/TRBV12-4|many|15|TRBD1
TGTGCCAGCAGAGAGGGACAGGGGGCATGGGAGACCCAGTACTTC
CASREGQGAWETQYF
>TRBJ1-2|TRBV27|many|13|NA
TGTGCCAGCAGTATGGGGCTCAGGGATGGCTACACCTTC
CASSMGLRDGYTF
>TRBJ1-5|TRBV12-3/TRBV12-4|many|13|NA
TGTGCCAGCAGTTTAGAGATCAATCAGCCCCAGCATTTT
CASSLEINQPQHF
>TRBJ2-3|TRBV7-9|many|15|NA
TGTGCCAGCAGCTTAGGTGCGGGGCGCCGGGATACGCAGTATTTT
CASSLGAGRRDTQYF
>TRBJ2-3|TRBV5-1|many|15|NA
TGCGCCAGCAGCTTGGCGGGGCCTAGCACAGATACGCAGTATTTT
CASSLAGPSTDTQYF